The entry below gives a single TCR beta chain sequence along with its context. What it recognizes is unknown. This specimen comes from a study of cytomegalovirus exposure and HLA in healthy donors. Regarding the study as a whole: As a later analysis revealed, the rate of TCR association differed by HLA locus, with DRB1 most and HLA-C fewest. CMV serostatus stood as the only immune exposure information on hand. As a later analysis showed, a missense DCLRE1C variant was linked to trimming of TCR beta V- and J-genes. The classifier reportedly diagnosed cytomegalovirus status with high sensitivity and specificity.

Trimming took 1 base from V and 5 from J; bases not matched to a gene: 6. This CDR3 is 17 amino acids long. Germline V gene sequence: CDR1 SGHDT, CDR2 YYEEEE. Researchers ran the PCR with 60 Vbeta and 13 Jbeta primers. Clones were sequenced by immunoSEQ multiplex PCR, and TCRdb holds only the in-frame ones, with some missing. This repertoire shows under 150,000 clones, around 79% found once; its top ten account for around 5.8%. The TCR sequence derives from a woman aged 40 to 50 in good health and CMV-seronegative. Sequencing used PBMCs. This chain uses TRBV5-6 with TRBJ2-5; 15 nucleotides line up with TRBD2. CDR3 DNA: TGTGCCAGCAGCTTGACGGGACTAGCGGGAGGTTCTGAGACCCAGTACTTC. Its translation is CASSLTGLAGGSETQYF.